This TCR beta chain was sequenced during a study of CD8+ T cells in alopecia areata. This clone came up a few times. Antigen: not known. V shed 2 bases and J shed 8 bases, with 14 bases lying between them. Germline CDR1 MNHNS, CDR2 SASEGT. The CDR3 runs to 14 residues. RNA, once extracted, was reverse transcribed into cDNA for use as the sequencing template. Assay: immunoSEQ multiplex PCR; the TCRdb copy retains only in-frame clones and omits some. The sample lists 200,000 to 250,000 clones, under 70% seen once, with around 4.3% in the top ten. Study-level points and caveats: Among patients, TCR sharing was less clear than in mice, a difference possibly due in part to HLA diversity in the patient population. While tofacitinib was given, many expanded lesional clones persisted in scalp and blood.

The treatment denotes: oral pan-JAK inhibitor, 5-10 mg twice daily. This chain uses TRBV6-1 with TRBJ2-3; D call uncertain. The TCR comes from a human donor with alopecia areata. Sequences were derived from CD4+ T cells sorted from blood, sampled at week 4, from a patient treated with tofacitinib. The CDR3 is CASSESRPSGTQYF. The CDR3 coding sequence is TGTGCCAGCAGTGAATCCCGACCCTCAGGTACGCAGTATTTT.